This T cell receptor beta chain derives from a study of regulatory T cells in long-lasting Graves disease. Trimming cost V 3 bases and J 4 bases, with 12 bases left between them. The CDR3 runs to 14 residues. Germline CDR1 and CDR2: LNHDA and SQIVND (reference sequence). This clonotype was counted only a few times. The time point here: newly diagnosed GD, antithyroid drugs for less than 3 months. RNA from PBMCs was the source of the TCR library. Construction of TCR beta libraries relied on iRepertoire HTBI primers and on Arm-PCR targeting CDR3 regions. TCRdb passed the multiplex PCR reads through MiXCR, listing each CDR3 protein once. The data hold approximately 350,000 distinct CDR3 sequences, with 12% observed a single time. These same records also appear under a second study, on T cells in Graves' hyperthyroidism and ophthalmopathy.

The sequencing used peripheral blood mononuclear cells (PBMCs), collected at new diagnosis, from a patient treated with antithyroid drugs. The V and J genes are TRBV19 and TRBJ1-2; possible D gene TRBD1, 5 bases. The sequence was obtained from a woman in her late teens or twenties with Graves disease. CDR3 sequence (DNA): TGTGCCAGTAGTATGAGACAGACCCTCTATGGCTACACCTTC. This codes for CASSMRQTLYGYTF.